Following are 13 T cell receptor beta chains from one sample sequenced in a study of blood T cell repertoires in COVID-19. The assay was immunoSEQ multiplex PCR, and TCRdb's table has in-frame clones only and misses some. The sample shows over 50,000 clones, approximately 86% of them seen only once. What was sequenced was peripheral blood. The receptors were gathered from a man aged 45-60 years with active COVID-19.

The J gene is TRBJ2-5, the V gene TRBV18, with D maybe TRBD2 (5 bases). The CDR3 loop spans 14 amino acids. The V gene lost 2 bases and the J gene lost 1 base, with 8 bases spanning the gap. In germline, CDR1 is KGHSH, CDR2 LQKENI. CDR3 residues: CASSPLDSQETQYF. The CDR3 DNA is TGTGCCAGCTCACCATTGGACTCCCAAGAGACCCAGTACTTC.

The chain carries TRBV5-1 and TRBJ2-5; 12 nucleotides line up with TRBD2. Per germline, CDR1 SGHRS and CDR2 YFSETQ. Trimming at V came to 0 bases and at J to 5 bases, leaving 5 bases not matched to a gene. This CDR3 has 16 amino acids. CDR3 residues: CASSLAVGTSGETQYF. The DNA for the CDR3 is TGCGCCAGCAGCTTGGCCGTCGGGACTAGCGGGGAGACCCAGTACTTC.

This chain connects TRBV5-1 to TRBJ2-7, with TRBD2 matching 9 bases. The ends lost 2 bases at V and 5 bases at J; junction bases unmatched: 2. The CDR3 has 13 residues. Germline V gives CDR1 SGHRS, CDR2 YFSETQ. The CDR3 DNA is TGCGCCAGCAGCTTACTAGCGGGTGACGAGCAGTACTTC. Protein sequence: CASSLLAGDEQYF.

This clone turned up a few times. This rearrangement joins TRBV6-2 or TRBV6-3 to TRBJ2-7, with TRBD2 identical over 12 bases. Unmatched junction bases numbered 6, after V lost 6 bases and J lost 0 bases. Per the germline V gene, CDR1 is MNHEY and CDR2 is SVGEGT. The CDR3 runs 16 residues. This CDR3 is CASSSGLAGSSYEQYF. CDR3 nucleotide sequence: TGTGCCAGCAGCTCAGGACTAGCGGGGAGCTCCTACGAGCAGTACTTC.

The table lists this clone with a count of one. The chain is built from TRBV7-9 and TRBJ2-3; D uncertain. This CDR3 is built from 14 residues. Germline V gene data show CDR1 as SEHNR and CDR2 as FQNEAQ (reference sequence). Between the trimmed V and J ends, which lost 5 bases and 2 bases, there was a span of 11 bases. CDR3 sequence: CASSVFELTDTQYF. The CDR3 bases are TGTGCCAGCAGCGTCTTTGAGCTCACAGATACGCAGTATTTT. Supplemented by reference TRBV7-9 and TRBJ2-3, the full variable domain reads DTGVSQNPRHKITKRGQNVTFRCDPISEHNRLYWYRQTLGQGPEFLTYFQNEAQLEKSRLLSDRFSAERPKGSFSTLEIQRTEQGDSAMYLCASSVFELTDTQYFGPGTRLTVL.

This clone was observed a single time. V gene TRBV27 combines with J gene TRBJ2-7; 7 nucleotides agree with TRBD2. There are 14 residues in the CDR3. V shed 8 bases, J shed 3 bases, and the junction held 10 bases outside the gene matches. CDR1 is MNHEY and CDR2 is SMNVEV in the germline V gene (reference sequence). The CDR3 loop is CASALRLASYEQYF. The CDR3 nucleotides are TGTGCCAGCGCGCTTCGACTAGCTAGCTACGAGCAGTACTTC.

The CDR3 protein is CASNPRAGPLGEQFF. The CDR3 nucleotides read TGTGCCAGCAATCCCCGGGCGGGGCCGCTGGGCGAGCAGTTCTTC. This chain uses TRBV7-9 with TRBJ2-1; perhaps TRBD2 as D (6 bases). Trimming pared 7 bases from V and 10 bases from J, leaving 23 bases between. The V gene's germline CDR1 is SEHNR and CDR2 FQNEAQ (reference sequence). The CDR3 has 15 residues.

The chain couples TRBV11-2 to TRBJ2-5; 9 nucleotides line up with TRBD2. Germline V lookup: CDR1 SGHAT, CDR2 FQNNGV. V shed 1 base, J shed 2 bases, and the junction held 5 bases outside the gene matches. The CDR3 contains 16 residues. Here the CDR3 reads CASSLVSGGSQETQYF. CDR3 coding DNA: TGTGCCAGCAGCTTAGTTAGCGGGGGTTCTCAAGAGACCCAGTACTTC.

The rearrangement links TRBV21-1 to TRBJ2-5; TRBD2, the D gene given by the table, was not confirmed from the DNA. TRBV21-1 counts as a pseudogene. This CDR3 is 17 amino acids long. CDR3 amino acids: CASSKLRAGWGSETQYF. The CDR3 region has the DNA TGTGCCAGCAGCAAATTGAGGGCCGGTTGGGGATCAGAGACCCAGTACTTC.

The count of this clone is one. The V call is TRBV19, the J call TRBJ1-1, with 7 positions matching TRBD1. The CDR3 consists of 14 residues. CDR1 LNHDA and CDR2 SQIVND come from the germline V gene (reference sequence). V lost 5 bases and J lost 0; bases outside the gene matches: 3. CDR3 sequence (DNA): TGTGCCAGTAGTGCAGGGGGACTGAACACTGAAGCTTTCTTT. Its translation: CASSAGGLNTEAFF.

The chain couples TRBV6-5 to TRBJ2-7; no reliable D call. CDR1 is MNHEY and CDR2 is SVGAGI in the germline V gene. The ends were cut back, 7 bases at V and 2 bases at J, with 15 bases in the middle. The CDR3 contains 14 residues. The CDR3 sequence: CASTPRVETYEQYF. The CDR3 nucleotides read TGTGCCAGCACCCCTCGGGTCGAGACCTACGAGCAGTACTTC.

The chain couples TRBV7-2 to TRBJ2-7; no clear D. V was trimmed by 6 bases and J by 4 bases, leaving 7 bases between them. CDR1 and CDR2 from the germline V gene are SGHTA and FQGNSA. This CDR3 contains 11 residues. The CDR3 region has the DNA TGTGCCAGCAGAGACTTTTACGAGCAGTACTTC. As protein: CASRDFYEQYF.

This clone was picked up one time. Germline is not matched at one junction end, which may reflect a read error. The gene calls are TRBV7-9 and TRBJ1-4; a possible D gene is TRBD1 (5 bases). Per germline, CDR1 SEHNR and CDR2 FQNEAQ (reference sequence). The CDR3 totals 13 residues. CDR3 sequence reads: CASSTGGGETLFF. CDR3 sequence (DNA): TGTGCCAGCAGCACAGGCGGGGGGGAAACACTGTTTTTT.